This T cell receptor beta chain was captured by sequencing in a study of breast tumors, draining lymph nodes, adjacent tissues. Axillary draining lymph nodes of breast cancer patients supplied the node samples. The table lists this clonotype with a few counts. TCRdb re-derived calls from the multiplex PCR reads in MiXCR, one entry per CDR3 protein. The sample contains 160,000 or so distinct CDR3 sequences, approximately 30% of which appear only once. The CDR3 contains 15 residues. Per the germline V gene, CDR1 is SGHRS and CDR2 is YFSETQ. The junction had 7 bases not matched to a gene; V was cut back by 4 bases and J by 4 bases.

This chain uses TRBV5-1 with TRBJ1-1, with TRBD1 identical over 10 bases. The source of this sequence is a female donor with breast cancer. Some clones in this sample may be carry-over from other donors' samples. The sample taken for sequencing was axillary lymph node tissue. CDR3 region: CASSRGQGTITEAFF. The CDR3 DNA reads as TGCGCCAGCAGCCGGGGACAGGGGACAATCACTGAAGCTTTCTTT. The entire variable domain, with the rest obtained from reference TRBV5-1 and TRBJ1-1, is as follows: KAGVTQTPRYLIKTRGQQVTLSCSPISGHRSVSWYQQTPGQGLQFLFEYFSETQRNKGNFPGRFSGRQFSNSRSEMNVSTLELGDSALYLCASSRGQGTITEAFFGQGTRLTVV.